Described below is a single T cell receptor beta chain sequence and its context. Sequencing was performed with immunoSEQ multiplex PCR; in TCRdb, only in-frame clones are kept and a portion is missing. The sample shows around 510,000 clones, roughly 95% of them seen only once. These data belong to a study of shared clonotypes between healthy human individuals. V dropped 0 bases and J dropped 10 bases, with 16 bases sitting between them. CDR3 length: 14 residues. Germline-derived CDR1 and CDR2 are SGHRS and YFSETQ. Sequencing was done on a sample of naive CD4+ T cells sorted from blood. Subset described: CD45RA+ positively selected. This rearrangement joins TRBV5-1 to TRBJ1-1; D possibly corresponds to TRBD1 (5 bases). The source of this sequence is a woman in her thirties in good health. The chain's CDR3 is CASSLVAGSGIAFF. For the CDR3, the DNA is TGCGCCAGCAGCTTGGTCGCAGGGAGTGGTATAGCTTTCTTT.